Reported below is one T cell receptor (beta chain). What this receptor recognizes is not known. Base-call qualities are not available, and no considerably larger clone is one nucleotide away. V loses 6 bases, J loses 0 bases, and the germline ends lie 8 bases apart. As encoded in the germline V gene, CDR1 is MNHEY while CDR2 is SVGAGI. The CDR3 runs 14 residues from the cysteine to the phenylalanine. Only the CDR3 DNA is retained, 42 bases long and in frame from the first base. The immunoSEQ Assay, a bias-controlled multiplex PCR, was used to amplify TCRbeta CDR3 regions from genomic DNA. Per the source publication's procedure: The number of nucleated cells in each sample was estimated by amplification of reference gene primers within the assay. To quantify the absolute abundance of each unique TCRbeta CDR3 rearrangement, sequence reads were collapsed and filtered. Productive Simpson clonality was computed per sample as the square root of Simpson's diversity index over productive rearrangements. The table was pulled from immuneACCESS by TCRdb, which kept in-frame rearrangements only. Such tables lose some clones; where checked, under half of the loss comes from unresolved V genes, and the rest has no known cause. V, J and clone size are those of that table, while D and trimming were read from the DNA. The sample table shows fewer than 650,000 clones, and around nine tenths are seen once. Roughly 7.4% of the sample lies in the top ten.

One collaborating source in Seattle enrolled patients while the patients were actively infected and followed the patients over time throughout the course of disease. Collaborating institutions collected whole blood in K2EDTA tubes following their own protocols. Collaborator samples were shipped for TCRbeta analysis as frozen whole blood, isolated PBMCs, or DNA extracted from either sample type. The data belong to a study of blood T cell repertoires in COVID-19 (dated by TCRdb to 2019 to 2021). Some background on the complete study: Collaborator samples came from the United States, Italy and Spain and covered acute and convalescent phases of COVID-19. The prospective study material was composed of cDNA or gDNA derived from T cells, B-cell-depleted T cells, or PBMCs. Subjects who had been exposed to COVID-19, were actively infected with it, or had recovered from it provided the deeply sampled blood TCRbeta repertoires that made up the dataset. The repertoires were made available in a free public database intended to serve as a resource for research on the immune response to SARS-CoV-2. The samples were drawn from two sources: the first 160 participants of the ongoing ImmuneRACE study, and some 1,300 subjects contributed by 6 global collaborators. The sample metadata nearly always contained a de-identified subject ID, COVID-19 status, age in years and sex. Where available, HLA class I and class II types were obtained from metadata supplied by the sample provider rather than from assay-based typing. What the authors observed across the whole study: The amount of clinical and demographic metadata varied by source and participant and was provided uncurated.

The rearrangement joined TRBV6-5 to TRBJ1-4, with the D gene not confidently named. The sequence was collected from a woman aged 45-59 years with COVID-19, enrolled during active disease. The source material was peripheral blood. The CDR3 protein is CASRQEATNEKLFF. The DNA sequence follows: TGTGCCAGCAGGCAGGAGGCAACTAATGAAAAACTGTTTTTT.